The next 16 T cell receptor beta chains were all read from a single sample in a study of T cell responses to AZD1222 COVID-19 vaccine. The method was immunoSEQ multiplex PCR; TCRdb's version includes in-frame clones alone and lacks a portion of them. The sample contains more than 85,000 clones, approximately 87% of which appear only once. The sample was peripheral blood, taken on day 0 of AZD1222 vaccination. The receptors originated from an adult in good health.

As DNA, the CDR3 is TGTGCCATCAGTGAGTCAAGGTCAAACACCGGGGAGCTGTTTTTT. Amino acids: CAISESRSNTGELFF. The chain carries TRBV10-3 and TRBJ2-2, with D unresolved. V lost 0 bases and J lost 2, with 7 bases in between. There are 15 residues in the CDR3. Per germline, CDR1 ENHRY and CDR2 SYGVKD.

The rearrangement joins TRBV11-3 to TRBJ2-7; D unclear. With 5 bases removed from V and 1 base from J, the gap between germline ends came to 27 bases. The CDR3 sequence is 19 residues long. Germline V lookup: CDR1 SGHNT, CDR2 YENEEA. This CDR3 is CASSVRFSVSPVVSYEQYF. The CDR3 region has the DNA TGTGCCAGCAGCGTGAGATTTTCGGTATCGCCTGTGGTATCCTACGAGCAGTACTTC.

The chain carries TRBV5-6 and TRBJ2-5; maybe TRBD2 (6 bases). The germline CDR1 and CDR2 sequences are SGHDT and YYEEEE. The length of the CDR3 is 14 residues. V lost 3 bases and J lost 5, with 14 bases in between. The CDR3 sequence: CASSSKTSVETQYF. CDR3 nucleotide sequence: TGTGCCAGCAGCTCGAAGACTAGTGTGGAGACCCAGTACTTC. The variable domain in full, completed from reference TRBV5-6 and TRBJ2-5, reads DAGVTQSPTHLIKTRGQQVTLRCSPKSGHDTVSWYQQALGQGPQFIFQYYEEEERQRGNFPDRFSGHQFPNYSSELNVNALLLGDSALYLCASSSKTSVETQYFGPGTRLLVL.

This chain's CDR3 is CASSHGVQNQPQHF. CDR3 DNA sequence: TGTGCCAGCAGCCACGGGGTACAAAATCAGCCCCAGCATTTT. V and J are TRBV7-2 and TRBJ1-5; D is uncertain. CDR3 length: 14 amino acids. Germline lookup yields CDR1 SGHTA and CDR2 FQGNSA. Deletions cut 5 bases from V and 4 bases from J, with 12 bases between. Filled out from reference TRBV7-2 and TRBJ1-5, the complete variable domain reads GAGVSQSPSNKVTEKGKDVELRCDPISGHTALYWYRQSLGQGLEFLIYFQGNSAPDKSGLPSDRFSAERTGGSVSTLTIQRTQQEDSAVYLCASSHGVQNQPQHFGDGTRLSIL.

The chain recombines TRBV10-1 with TRBJ2-1, with 8 bases that match TRBD2. There are 14 residues in the CDR3. Trimming cost V 6 bases and J 5 bases; bases outside gene matches: 6. Germline V gives CDR1 WNHNN, CDR2 SYGVQD (reference sequence). The CDR3 region is CASRPGLGNNEQFF. CDR3 nucleotides: TGCGCCAGCAGACCGGGACTAGGGAACAATGAGCAGTTCTTC.

This clone was recorded only once. This CDR3 is CASSLTGTQLYGYTF. CDR3 in DNA: TGTGCCAGCAGTTTGACGGGGACACAGCTCTATGGCTACACCTTC. The genes are TRBV27 and TRBJ1-2; the D gene is possibly TRBD1 (6 bases). Germline CDR1 MNHEY, CDR2 SMNVEV (reference sequence). This CDR3 has 15 amino acids. The germline V and J ends were trimmed by 3 bases and 4 bases, with 15 bases remaining between them.

The J gene is TRBJ2-3, the V gene TRBV25-1; 12 nucleotides agree with TRBD2. CDR3 length: 16 residues. After removal of 3 bases from V and 8 bases from J, the junction contained 9 bases not matched to a gene. The V gene's germline CDR1 is MGHDK and CDR2 SYGVNS. As DNA, the CDR3 is TGTGCCAGCAGTGAGGGACTAGCGGGCCTCGGCGGTACGCAGTATTTT. As protein: CASSEGLAGLGGTQYF.

The gene calls are TRBV5-5 and TRBJ1-4; D may be TRBD1 (5 bases). This CDR3 is built from 17 residues. Germline assignment: CDR1 SGHKS and CDR2 YYEKEE (reference sequence). The germline V and J ends were trimmed by 4 bases and 4 bases, with 20 bases remaining between them. CDR3 region: CASSSNHGAGLNEKLFF. The CDR3 bases are TGTGCCAGCAGCAGTAATCATGGGGCAGGTCTTAATGAAAAACTGTTTTTT.

V and J are TRBV3-1 (or the pseudogene TRBV3-2) and TRBJ1-2; possibly TRBD1 for D (5 bases). V was shortened by 5 bases and J by 3 bases, with 7 bases between the two germline ends. This CDR3 region has 12 residues. CDR1 and CDR2 (germline): LGHDT, YNNKEL (reference sequence). The CDR3 loop is CASSTGYYGYTF. The CDR3 region has the DNA TGTGCCAGCAGCACAGGCTACTATGGCTACACCTTC.

The CDR3 here is CASSARTPAFTF. The CDR3 bases are TGTGCCAGCAGCGCCCGAACCCCAGCGTTCACCTTC. The chain is built from TRBV7-2 and TRBJ1-2; D is unresolved. Germline CDR1 reads SGHTA; CDR2 reads FQGNSA. The CDR3 has 12 residues. V was pared by 5 bases and J by 13 bases, with 17 bases between.

The chain has TRBV11-3 and TRBJ1-1; D might be TRBD1 (6 bases). Germline V gene lookup returns CDR1 SGHNT and CDR2 YENEEA. V was pared by 5 bases and J by 0 bases, with 10 bases between. The CDR3 is 14 residues long. CDR3 DNA sequence: TGTGCCAGCAGCGAACAGGGTATGAACACTGAAGCTTTCTTT. Translation gives CASSEQGMNTEAFF.

The CDR3 DNA reads TGTGCCAGCAGCCTTACCCACGGAGGTCCAGAAGCCTTTAATTCACCCCTCCACTTT. This translates into CASSLTHGGPEAFNSPLHF. The chain is built from TRBV3-1 (or the pseudogene TRBV3-2) and TRBJ1-6, with D unclear. The germline V and J ends were trimmed by 4 bases and 6 bases, with 25 bases remaining between them. This CDR3 contains 19 residues. Germline CDR1 LGHDT, CDR2 YNNKEL (reference sequence).

The V and J genes are TRBV9 and TRBJ1-3; D unclear. Trimming removed 0 bases at V and 2 bases at J, with 9 bases between. CDR3 length: 15 residues. Germline V lookup: CDR1 SGDLS, CDR2 YYNGEE. CDR3 coding DNA: TGTGCCAGCAGCGTAGGGTCCGGGCCTGGAAACACCATATATTTT. Translation: CASSVGSGPGNTIYF.

This sequence joins TRBV18 and TRBJ2-3, with no clear D. The CDR3 extends over 13 amino acids. The V end was cut by 6 bases, the J end by 0 bases, with 7 bases between. Germline V gives CDR1 KGHSH, CDR2 LQKENI. The CDR3 region has the DNA TGTGCCAGCTCGTACGGTAGCACAGATACGCAGTATTTT. Protein sequence: CASSYGSTDTQYF. Supplemented by reference TRBV18 and TRBJ2-3, the full variable domain reads NAGVMQNPRHLVRRRGQEARLRCSPMKGHSHVYWYRQLPEEGLKFMVYLQKENIIDESGMPKERFSAEFPKEGPSILRIQQVVRGDSAAYFCASSYGSTDTQYFGPGTRLTVL.

The CDR3 spells CASKNTGPYNSPLHF. The CDR3 DNA sequence: TGTGCCAGCAAGAATACAGGGCCCTATAATTCACCCCTCCACTTT. The chain uses TRBV27 and TRBJ1-6, with a possible D match to TRBD1 (6 bases). This CDR3 has 15 residues. Germline loops: CDR1 MNHEY, CDR2 SMNVEV (reference sequence). The ends were cut back, 7 bases at V and 2 bases at J, with 12 bases in the middle.

The chain has TRBV2 and TRBJ1-1; D may be TRBD1 (5 bases). The CDR3 covers 15 residues. Deletions cut 3 bases from V and 6 bases from J, with 17 bases between. Germline V gene data show CDR1 as SNHLY and CDR2 as FYNNEI. CDR3 sequence reads: CASSDSVTRGAEAFF. CDR3 DNA: TGTGCCAGCAGTGATTCGGTGACCCGGGGGGCTGAAGCTTTCTTT.